Sequencing of this T cell receptor beta chain was carried out in a study of identical twins. The CDR3 is 15 residues long. The V and J ends lost 2 bases and 4 bases respectively, with 13 bases between them. Germline values: CDR1 SEHNR, CDR2 FQNEAQ (reference sequence). MiXCR, applied by TCRdb to the 5' RACE reads, yields one record per CDR3 protein. The table includes approximately 690,000 distinct CDR3 sequences, around 5.7% detected once. This clonotype was picked up a small number of times. V usage is TRBV7-9 and J usage is TRBJ2-3; no definite D call. This TCR derives from a man between 18 and 35 years old in good health. The sequenced material came from naive T cells sorted from blood. CDR3: CASSLTFKVSDTQYF. CDR3 DNA: TGTGCCAGCAGCTTAACCTTCAAAGTTTCAGATACGCAGTATTTT.